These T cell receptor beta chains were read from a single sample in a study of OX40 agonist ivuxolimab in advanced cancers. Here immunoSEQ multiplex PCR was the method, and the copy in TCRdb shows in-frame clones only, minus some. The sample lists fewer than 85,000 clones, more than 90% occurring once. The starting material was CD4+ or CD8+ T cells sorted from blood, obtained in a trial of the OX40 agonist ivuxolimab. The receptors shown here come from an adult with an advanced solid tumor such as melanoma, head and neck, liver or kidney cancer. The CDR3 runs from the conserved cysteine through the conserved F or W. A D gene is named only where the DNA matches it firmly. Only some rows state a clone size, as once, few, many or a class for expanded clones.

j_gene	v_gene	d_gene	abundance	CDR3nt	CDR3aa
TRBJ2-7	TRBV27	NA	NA	TGTGCCAGCAGTTTATGGGGCAACGGTTTTTACGAGCAGTACTTC	CASSLWGNGFYEQYF
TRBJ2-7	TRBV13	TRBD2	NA	TGTGCCAGCAGCTTAGGCCAGACTAGCGCCCACGAGCAGTACTTC	CASSLGQTSAHEQYF
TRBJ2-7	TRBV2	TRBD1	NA	TGTGCCAGCAGTGGGGGACAGAACTACGAGCAGTACTTC	CASSGGQNYEQYF
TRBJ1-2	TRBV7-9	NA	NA	TGTGCCAGCAGCTTAGCGATATGGGAGGACGGGGGCTACACCTTC	CASSLAIWEDGGYTF
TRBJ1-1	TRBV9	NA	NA	TGTGCCAGCAGCGAGACAGGGAACACTGAAGCTTTCTTT	CASSETGNTEAFF
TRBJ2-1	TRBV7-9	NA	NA	TGTGCCAGCAGCCCCTCTCAGGGGCATATCGATGAGCAGTTCTTC	CASSPSQGHIDEQFF
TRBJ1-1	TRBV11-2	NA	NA	TGTGCCAGCAGCTTAGCCAGGGGTTGGTTGACTGAAGCTTTCTTT	CASSLARGWLTEAFF
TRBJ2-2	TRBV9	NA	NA	TGTGCCAGCAGCAGCAGCCAGGGGGGAACAAAGGCCGGGGAGCTGTTTTTT	CASSSSQGGTKAGELFF
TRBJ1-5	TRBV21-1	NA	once	TGTGCCAGCAGCAAAGCGCTAAACAAGGGGCTCTACAATCAGCCCCAGCATTTT	CASSKALNKGLYNQPQHF
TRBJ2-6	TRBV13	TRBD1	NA	TGTGCCAGCAGTACCCGGGACAGGGGTTTTGGGGCCAACGTCCTGACTTTC	CASSTRDRGFGANVLTF
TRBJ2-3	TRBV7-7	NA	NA	TGTGCTAGCAGCTCGCAGGGGACCCCCGGGGTGCGCACAGATACGCAGTATTTT	CASSSQGTPGVRTDTQYF
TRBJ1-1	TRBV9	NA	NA	TGTGCCAGCAGCTTGTACGGGCGGCCCAGGGGTTCCATGAACACTGAAGCTTTCTTT	CASSLYGRPRGSMNTEAFF
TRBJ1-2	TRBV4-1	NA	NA	TGCGCCAGCAGCCAACAGGGAGAGTATGGCTACACCTTC	CASSQQGEYGYTF
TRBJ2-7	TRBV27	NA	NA	TGTGCCAGCAGTTTTACAGGGTCCTACGAGCAGTACTTC	CASSFTGSYEQYF
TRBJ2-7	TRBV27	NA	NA	TGTGCCAGCAGTTCATTGAGTGACGAGCAGTACTTC	CASSSLSDEQYF
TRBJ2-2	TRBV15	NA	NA	TGTGCCACCAGCAGAGATCAGGGGGGCCCGGGCACCGGGGAGCTGTTTTTT	CATSRDQGGPGTGELFF
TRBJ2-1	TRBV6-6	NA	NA	TGTGCCAGCACCCATTGGCGGGGCGGATCCTACAATGAGCAGTTCTTC	CASTHWRGGSYNEQFF